The 19 T cell receptor beta chains below were found in one sample sequenced in a study of blood T cells in healthy people across ages. With a J-beta primer mix and a sample-barcoded 5' primer, a second PCR ran roughly 6 to 11 cycles. TCRdb used MiXCR to reprocess the 5' RACE reads, holding one entry per CDR3 protein. This sample has about 1.5 million distinct CDR3 sequences; 35% to 45% occur once, and the top ten carry about 4%. The sample comprised blood. The source is a young woman in good health.

The J gene is TRBJ2-5, the V gene TRBV6-2 or TRBV6-3, with 7 bases fitting TRBD1. The CDR3 spans 13 residues. Germline V lookup: CDR1 MNHEY, CDR2 SVGEGT. Trimming cost V 6 bases and J 11 bases; bases outside gene matches: 12. The CDR3 here is CASRPGQYNEQYF. Here the CDR3 DNA reads TGTGCCAGCAGACCGGGACAGTACAATGAGCAGTACTTC.

The CDR3 nucleotides read TGCAGTGTCCGAGAGGGGTGGGATTCACCCCTCCACTTT. It codes for CSVREGWDSPLHF. The rearrangement uses TRBV20-1 and TRBJ1-6, with a possible D match to TRBD1 (5 bases). The CDR3 has 13 amino acids. Germline V gene data show CDR1 as DFQATT and CDR2 as SNEGSKA (reference sequence). The V and J ends lost 7 bases and 8 bases respectively, with 15 bases between them.

Here the CDR3 DNA reads TGTGCCAGCAGCTTAGGGGCCAGGACGTGGGAGACCCAGTACTTC. Amino acid sequence: CASSLGARTWETQYF. The chain employs TRBV7-2 and TRBJ2-7; D not resolved. The end of the DNA aligns better with TRBJ2-5, so the J call may be wrong. The germline V gene has CDR1 SGHTA and CDR2 FQGNSA. This CDR3 is 15 amino acids long.

This clonotype was found a few times. The rearrangement links TRBV27 to TRBJ2-1; 7 nucleotides match TRBD1. Germline CDR1 MNHEY, CDR2 SMNVEV (reference sequence). The ends lost 2 bases at V and 4 bases at J; junction bases unmatched: 8. This CDR3 has 16 amino acids. CDR3 region: CASSLARDSFYNEQFF. Here the CDR3 DNA reads TGTGCCAGCAGTTTAGCCCGGGACAGTTTTTACAATGAGCAGTTCTTC.

This clonotype was seen a few times. The chain combines TRBV29-1 with TRBJ2-5, with D hard to call. Germline V lookup: CDR1 SQVTM, CDR2 ANQGSEA. The V and J ends lost 8 bases and 5 bases respectively, with 15 bases between them. CDR3 size: 12 residues. This chain's CDR3 is CSSKVLQETQYF. DNA for the CDR3: TGCAGCTCGAAGGTACTTCAGGAGACCCAGTACTTC. The variable domain in full, with the rest retrieved from reference TRBV29-1 and TRBJ2-5, is SAVISQKPSRDICQRGTSLTIQCQVDSQVTMMFWYRQQPGQSLTLIATANQGSEATYESGFVIDKFPISRPNLTFSTLTVSNMSPEDSSIYLCSSKVLQETQYFGPGTRLLVL.

This clonotype was seen a few times. This rearrangement joins TRBV20-1 to TRBJ2-1; 9 nucleotides agree with TRBD2. With 3 bases clipped from V and 6 bases from J, the junction kept 6 bases outside the gene matches. The CDR3 is made up of 14 amino acids. The germline gives CDR1 DFQATT, CDR2 SNEGSKA (reference sequence). This chain's CDR3 is CSASVREGLNEQFF. DNA for the CDR3: TGCAGTGCTAGTGTGCGGGAGGGGCTCAATGAGCAGTTCTTC.

The rearrangement links TRBV5-1 to TRBJ2-3, with TRBD2 identical over 12 bases. The CDR3 is made up of 20 amino acids. From germline, CDR1 is SGHRS and CDR2 YFSETQ. Trimming at V came to 4 bases and at J to 2 bases, leaving 17 bases not matched to a gene. The CDR3 DNA reads TGCGCCAGCAGCGCTCCAGCCCTGCGACTAGCGGGAGCCTTCACAGATACGCAGTATTTT. Translation gives CASSAPALRLAGAFTDTQYF.

This clonotype was counted only a few times. The rearrangement joins TRBV29-1 to TRBJ2-1; D may correspond to TRBD1 or TRBD2 (6 bases each). This CDR3 is 12 amino acids long. Germline values: CDR1 SQVTM, CDR2 ANQGSEA. CDR3 bases: TGCGGCGCAGCAGCCGGGGGCTATGAGCAGTTCTTC. It codes for CGAAAGGYEQFF.

This chain joins TRBV10-3 and TRBJ2-1; 11 bases line up with TRBD1. This CDR3 region has 17 residues. Germline CDR1 reads ENHRY; CDR2 reads SYGVKD. V trimming: 8 bases; J trimming: 0 bases; junction bases outside the gene matches: 9. In DNA, the CDR3 is TGTGCCATCGGGACAGGGGGACGACGCGGCTCCTACAATGAGCAGTTCTTC. Translation: CAIGTGGRRGSYNEQFF.

The chain carries TRBV20-1 and TRBJ1-1, with D maybe TRBD1 (5 bases). Trimming took off 6 bases at V and 2 bases at J, with 13 bases between the two ends. Looked up from germline, CDR1 is DFQATT and CDR2 is SNEGSKA (reference sequence). The CDR3 spans 13 residues. DNA for the CDR3: TGCAGTGCGAAAGGGGACGGCAACACTGAAGCTTTCTTT. Its protein is CSAKGDGNTEAFF.

This rearrangement joins TRBV5-1 to TRBJ2-1, with TRBD1 as a possible D gene (6 bases). Germline CDR1 reads SGHRS; CDR2 reads YFSETQ. Trimming took 3 bases from V and 10 from J, leaving 17 bases between them. The CDR3 consists of 14 residues. In DNA form, the CDR3 reads TGCGCCAGCAGCTCAATTACACAGGGTTACGAGCAGTTCTTC. This codes for CASSSITQGYEQFF.

This clonotype was seen more than once but under ten times. The chain has TRBV12-3 or TRBV12-4 and TRBJ1-5, with D uncertain. V lost 5 bases to trimming and J lost 4 bases, with 18 bases between them. This CDR3 spans 16 amino acids. DNA of the CDR3: TGTGCCAGCAGTCGCTCCCATCACAGTGAGAATCAGCCCCAGCATTTT. It is translated as CASSRSHHSENQPQHF.

This clonotype was seen more than once but under ten times. The CDR3 reads CASSASTSGANVLTF. CDR3 DNA sequence: TGTGCCAGCAGTGCGAGTACCTCTGGGGCCAACGTCCTGACTTTC. The genes are TRBV12-3 or TRBV12-4 and TRBJ2-6; D unclear. This CDR3 region has 15 residues. V shed 5 bases and J shed 0 bases, with 8 bases lying between them.

Regarding this clonotype: The junction and the germline gene differ at one end; a read error may be behind it. The J gene is TRBJ2-5, the V gene TRBV18; 9 bases map to TRBD2. CDR1 and CDR2 from the germline V gene are KGHSH and LQKENI. The CDR3 covers 15 residues. CDR3 residues: CAGSPRLAAQETQYF. Written as DNA, the CDR3 is TGTGCCGGCTCTCCTCGACTAGCGGCCCAAGAGACCCAGTACTTC.

This clonotype was seen only a few times. This rearrangement joins TRBV10-3 to TRBJ1-6; D is undetermined. The CDR3 runs 13 residues. CDR1 and CDR2 (germline): ENHRY, SYGVKD. V was shortened by 5 bases and J by 10 bases, with 12 bases between the two germline ends. CDR3: CAISPSENSPLHF. CDR3 nucleotides: TGTGCCATCAGTCCTTCAGAGAACTCACCCCTCCACTTT.

This rearrangement joins TRBV12-3 or TRBV12-4 to TRBJ1-1; the D is unclear. V lost 8 bases and J lost 0, with 13 bases in between. The CDR3 is 14 residues long. DNA of the CDR3: TGTGCCAGCCAACCGGGAACTATGAACACTGAAGCTTTCTTT. Translation: CASQPGTMNTEAFF.

This clonotype has only a few counts. This chain uses TRBV29-1 with TRBJ1-1, with D unclear. In germline, CDR1 is SQVTM, CDR2 ANQGSEA. The V and J ends lost 7 bases and 1 base respectively, with 10 bases between them. The CDR3 runs to 12 residues. CDR3 loop: CSAGPSNTEAFF. In DNA, the CDR3 is TGCAGCGCCGGGCCCTCGAACACTGAAGCTTTCTTT. The full variable domain, its missing parts supplied by reference TRBV29-1 and TRBJ1-1, is SAVISQKPSRDICQRGTSLTIQCQVDSQVTMMFWYRQQPGQSLTLIATANQGSEATYESGFVIDKFPISRPNLTFSTLTVSNMSPEDSSIYLCSAGPSNTEAFFGQGTRLTVV.

The gene calls are TRBV6-2 or TRBV6-3 and TRBJ2-1; TRBD1 matches 7 bases. The J call may be mistaken, given a closer DNA end match to TRBJ2-7. The length of the CDR3 is 14 residues. Germline assignment: CDR1 MNHEY and CDR2 SVGEGT. This chain's CDR3 is CASSRGQYYNEQYF. The DNA of the CDR3 is TGTGCCAGCAGTAGGGGACAGTACTACAATGAGCAGTACTTC.

The V gene is TRBV30, the J gene TRBJ2-3; 10 bases fit TRBD2. Germline trimming cut 0 bases from V and 3 bases from J; bases unmatched to any gene: 9. Germline loops: CDR1 GTSNPN, CDR2 SVGIG (reference sequence). This CDR3 region has 17 residues. CDR3 sequence reads: CAWSVDRSSGRTDTQYF. The CDR3 nucleotides are TGTGCCTGGAGTGTAGATCGGTCTAGCGGGAGAACAGATACGCAGTATTTT.